This TCR beta chain was sequenced in a study of T cells in Graves' hyperthyroidism and ophthalmopathy. Study information: The authors collected peripheral blood at initial diagnosis, before any treatment.

There are 15 residues in the CDR3. Germline V gene lookup returns CDR1 SGHTA and CDR2 FQGNSA. V lost 3 bases, J lost 1 base, and 2 bases stayed unmatched. Clinical symptoms, serum thyroxine, TRAb, thyroid ultrasound and orbital computed tomography established diagnosis. This sample holds PBMCs from around 9.9 ml fresh peripheral blood. Amplification of TCR beta CDR3 regions used RNA as the template. During a first-round RT-PCR of the TCR CDR3, the HTBI primer set was used. MiXCR was run by TCRdb on the multiplex PCR reads, yielding one entry per CDR3 protein. The table shows 380,000 or so distinct CDR3 sequences, with about 15% occurring only once.

The TCR was taken from a woman aged 25-40 years with Graves' hyperthyroidism. The chain links TRBV7-2 to TRBJ1-4; TRBD1 agrees at 7 bases. The material sequenced was blood. CDR3: CASSFTGVTNEKLFF. In DNA form, the CDR3 reads TGTGCCAGCAGCTTTACAGGGGTAACTAATGAAAAACTGTTTTTT.